This T cell receptor (beta chain) was found in a study of cytomegalovirus exposure and HLA in healthy donors. Whole-study findings and limits: Among the sequence variants, a highly shared cluster was likely an artifact of sequencing. Accounts indicate the classifier identified cytomegalovirus status with strong specificity and sensitivity. Confirmation in vitro established that a few CMV-associated chains were specific for CMV antigens.

Germline CDR1 reads MNHEY; CDR2 reads SMNVEV (reference sequence). Unmatched junction bases numbered 1, after V lost 0 bases and J lost 4 bases. CDR3 size: 15 residues. PCR was performed using 60 Vbeta and 13 Jbeta primers. Data came from immunoSEQ multiplex PCR; TCRdb stores just in-frame clones and leaves some out. The data hold around 130,000 clones, with around 80% observed a single time. Points on this clone: The antigen is undetermined.

What was sequenced was PBMCs. The chain carries TRBV27 and TRBJ2-3; 10 bases line up with TRBD2. The receptor's source is a man aged 25-45 years in good health and CMV-seronegative. Here the CDR3 DNA reads TGTGCCAGCAGTTTATCCCTAGCGGGGGCAGATACGCAGTATTTT. This gives the protein CASSLSLAGADTQYF.